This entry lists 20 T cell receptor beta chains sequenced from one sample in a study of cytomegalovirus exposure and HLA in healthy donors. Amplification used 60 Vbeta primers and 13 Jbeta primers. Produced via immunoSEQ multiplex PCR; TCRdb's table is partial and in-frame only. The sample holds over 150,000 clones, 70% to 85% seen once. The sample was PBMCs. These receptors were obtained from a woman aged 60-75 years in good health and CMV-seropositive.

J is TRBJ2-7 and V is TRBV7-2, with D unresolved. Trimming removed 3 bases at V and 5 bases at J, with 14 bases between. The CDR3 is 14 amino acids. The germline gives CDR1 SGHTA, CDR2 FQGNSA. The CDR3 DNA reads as TGTGCCAGCAGCTTCCAAAACAAAAATGACGAGCAGTACTTC. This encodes CASSFQNKNDEQYF.

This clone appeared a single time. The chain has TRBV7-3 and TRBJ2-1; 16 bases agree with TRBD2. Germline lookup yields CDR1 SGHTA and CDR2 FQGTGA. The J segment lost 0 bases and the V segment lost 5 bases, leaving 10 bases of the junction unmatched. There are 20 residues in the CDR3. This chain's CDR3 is CASSLTPGLAGGNSYNEQFF. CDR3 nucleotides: TGTGCCAGCAGCCTTACTCCGGGACTAGCGGGAGGGAACTCCTACAATGAGCAGTTCTTC.

CDR3: CASTGTSENEQYF. For the CDR3, the DNA is TGTGCCAGCACCGGGACTAGCGAGAACGAGCAGTACTTC. This sequence joins TRBV27 and TRBJ2-7, with 10 nucleotides matching TRBD2. The J segment lost 5 bases and the V segment lost 7 bases, leaving 5 bases of the junction unmatched. Germline V gives CDR1 MNHEY, CDR2 SMNVEV (reference sequence). This CDR3 comprises 13 residues.

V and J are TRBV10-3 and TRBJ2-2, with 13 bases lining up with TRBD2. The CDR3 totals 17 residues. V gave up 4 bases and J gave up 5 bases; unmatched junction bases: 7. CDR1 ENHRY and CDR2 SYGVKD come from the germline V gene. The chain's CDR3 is CAISGTSGRDRTGELFF. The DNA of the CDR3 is TGTGCCATCAGTGGGACTAGCGGGAGAGATCGGACCGGGGAGCTGTTTTTT.

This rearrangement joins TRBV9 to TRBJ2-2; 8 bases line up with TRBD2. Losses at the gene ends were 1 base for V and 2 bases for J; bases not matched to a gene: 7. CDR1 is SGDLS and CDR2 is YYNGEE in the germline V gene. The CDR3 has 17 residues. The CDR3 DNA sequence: TGTGCCAGCAGCGTAAAGCGGGGGACTACCAACACCGGGGAGCTGTTTTTT. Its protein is CASSVKRGTTNTGELFF.

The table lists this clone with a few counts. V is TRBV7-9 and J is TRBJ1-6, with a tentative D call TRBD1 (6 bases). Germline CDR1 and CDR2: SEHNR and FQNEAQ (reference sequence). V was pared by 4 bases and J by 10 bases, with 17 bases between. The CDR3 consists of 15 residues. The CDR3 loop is CASSSRGGTRSPLHF. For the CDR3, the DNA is TGTGCCAGCAGCTCTCGGGGGGGCACGCGGTCACCCCTCCACTTT.

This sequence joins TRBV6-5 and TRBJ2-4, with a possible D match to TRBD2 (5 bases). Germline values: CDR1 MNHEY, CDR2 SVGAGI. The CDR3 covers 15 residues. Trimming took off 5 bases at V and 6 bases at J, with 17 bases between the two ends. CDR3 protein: CASSQNRRTSNIQYF. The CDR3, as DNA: TGTGCCAGCAGTCAGAACCGGCGGACTTCAAACATTCAGTACTTC.

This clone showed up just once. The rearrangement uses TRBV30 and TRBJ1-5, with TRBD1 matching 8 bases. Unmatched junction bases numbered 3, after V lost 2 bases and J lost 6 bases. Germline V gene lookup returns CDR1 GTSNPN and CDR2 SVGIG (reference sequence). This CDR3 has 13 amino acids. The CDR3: CAWSPDRGQPQHF. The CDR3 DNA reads TGTGCCTGGAGTCCCGACAGGGGTCAGCCCCAGCATTTT.

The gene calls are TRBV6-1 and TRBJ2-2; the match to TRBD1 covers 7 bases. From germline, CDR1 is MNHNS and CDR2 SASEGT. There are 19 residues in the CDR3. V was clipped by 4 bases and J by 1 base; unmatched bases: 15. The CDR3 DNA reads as TGTGCCAGCAGTGGGGAGACAGGGAAAGACTTTGGGAACACCGGGGAGCTGTTTTTT. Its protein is CASSGETGKDFGNTGELFF.

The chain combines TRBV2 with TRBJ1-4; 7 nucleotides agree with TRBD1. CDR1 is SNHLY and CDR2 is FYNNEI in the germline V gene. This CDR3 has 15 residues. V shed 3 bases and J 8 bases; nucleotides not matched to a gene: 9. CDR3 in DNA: TGTGCCAGCAGTGACTTTAAGGGGGCGAACGAAAAACTGTTTTTT. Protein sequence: CASSDFKGANEKLFF.

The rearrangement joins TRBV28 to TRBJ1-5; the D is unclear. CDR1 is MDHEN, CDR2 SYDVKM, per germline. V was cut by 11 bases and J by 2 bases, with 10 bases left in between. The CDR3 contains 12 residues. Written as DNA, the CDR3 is TGTGCCTTGGGCGGGGGCAATCAGCCCCAGCATTTT. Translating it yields CALGGGNQPQHF.

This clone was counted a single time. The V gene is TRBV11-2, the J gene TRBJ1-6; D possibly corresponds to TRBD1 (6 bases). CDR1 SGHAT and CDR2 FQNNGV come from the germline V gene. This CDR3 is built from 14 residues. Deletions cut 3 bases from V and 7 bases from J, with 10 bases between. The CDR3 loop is CASSFPDRNSPLHF. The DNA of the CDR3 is TGTGCCAGCAGCTTCCCGGACAGAAATTCACCCCTCCACTTT.

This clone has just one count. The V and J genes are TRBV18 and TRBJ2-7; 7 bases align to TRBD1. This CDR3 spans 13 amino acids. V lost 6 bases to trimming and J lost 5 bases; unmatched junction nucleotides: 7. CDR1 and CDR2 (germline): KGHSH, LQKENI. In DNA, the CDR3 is TGTGCCAGCTCCCTGTACACAGGGGACGAGCAGTACTTC. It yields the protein CASSLYTGDEQYF. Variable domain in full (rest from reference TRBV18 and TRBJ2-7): NAGVMQNPRHLVRRRGQEARLRCSPMKGHSHVYWYRQLPEEGLKFMVYLQKENIIDESGMPKERFSAEFPKEGPSILRIQQVVRGDSAAYFCASSLYTGDEQYFGPGTRLTVT.

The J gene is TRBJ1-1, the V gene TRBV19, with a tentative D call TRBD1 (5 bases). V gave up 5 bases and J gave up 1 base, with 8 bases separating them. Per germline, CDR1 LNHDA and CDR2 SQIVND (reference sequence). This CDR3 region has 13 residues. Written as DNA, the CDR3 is TGTGCCAGTAGTTCGCAGGGGAACACTGAAGCTTTCTTT. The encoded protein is CASSSQGNTEAFF. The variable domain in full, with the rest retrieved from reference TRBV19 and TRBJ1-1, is DGGITQSPKYLFRKEGQNVTLSCEQNLNHDAMYWYRQDPGQGLRLIYYSQIVNDFQKGDIAEGYSVSREKKESFPLTVTSAQKNPTAFYLCASSSQGNTEAFFGQGTRLTVV.

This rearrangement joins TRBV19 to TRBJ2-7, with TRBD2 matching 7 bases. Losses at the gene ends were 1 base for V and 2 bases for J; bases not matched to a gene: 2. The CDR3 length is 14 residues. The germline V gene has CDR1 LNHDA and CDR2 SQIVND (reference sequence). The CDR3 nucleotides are TGTGCCAGTAGTATAGCGGGGGGAACCTACGAGCAGTACTTC. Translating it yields CASSIAGGTYEQYF.

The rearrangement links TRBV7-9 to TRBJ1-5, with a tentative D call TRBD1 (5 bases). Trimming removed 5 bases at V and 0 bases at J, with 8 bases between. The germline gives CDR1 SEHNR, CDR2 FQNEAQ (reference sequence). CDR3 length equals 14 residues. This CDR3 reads CASSQDTSNQPQHF. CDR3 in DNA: TGTGCCAGCAGCCAGGACACTAGCAATCAGCCCCAGCATTTT.

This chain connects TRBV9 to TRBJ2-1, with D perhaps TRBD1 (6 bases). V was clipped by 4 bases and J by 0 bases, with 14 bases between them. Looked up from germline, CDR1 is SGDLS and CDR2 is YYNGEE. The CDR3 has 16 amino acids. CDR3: CASSRLMGASYNEQFF. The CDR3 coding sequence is TGTGCCAGCAGCCGACTTATGGGGGCCTCCTACAATGAGCAGTTCTTC.

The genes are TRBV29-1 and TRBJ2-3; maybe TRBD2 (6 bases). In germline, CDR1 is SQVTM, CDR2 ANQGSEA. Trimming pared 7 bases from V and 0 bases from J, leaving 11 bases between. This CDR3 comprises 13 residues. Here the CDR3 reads CSGKRASTDTQYF. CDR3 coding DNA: TGCAGCGGTAAGCGGGCTAGCACAGATACGCAGTATTTT.

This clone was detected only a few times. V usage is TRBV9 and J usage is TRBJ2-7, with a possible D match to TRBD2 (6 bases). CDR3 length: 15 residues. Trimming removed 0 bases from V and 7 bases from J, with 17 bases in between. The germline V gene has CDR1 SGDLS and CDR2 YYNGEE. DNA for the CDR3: TGTGCCAGCAGCGTAGATGTCGGGAGATTTTCGGAGCAGTACTTC. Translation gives CASSVDVGRFSEQYF.

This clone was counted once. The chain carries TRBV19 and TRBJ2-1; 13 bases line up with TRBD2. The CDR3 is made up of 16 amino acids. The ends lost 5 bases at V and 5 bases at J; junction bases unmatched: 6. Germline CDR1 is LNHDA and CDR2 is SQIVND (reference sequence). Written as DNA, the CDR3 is TGTGCCAGTAGTGGGACTAGCGGGATTAAAAACAATGAGCAGTTCTTC. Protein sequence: CASSGTSGIKNNEQFF.